Shown below are 19 T cell receptor beta chains from a single sample sequenced in a study of metastatic and nonmetastatic thyroid tumors. Patients were all untreated before their thyroid surgery. TCRdb re-processed the PCR reads through MiXCR. The sample lists tens of thousands of clones; approximately 13% were seen once. The source material was tumor tissue. The receptors shown here come from a female donor with papillary thyroid cancer or a benign thyroid nodule (not recorded which). Some clones in this sample may be carry-over from other donors' samples.

This clone showed up many times. V usage is TRBV10-1 and J usage is TRBJ2-2, with 10 bases aligning to TRBD1. There are 16 residues in the CDR3. Germline CDR1 and CDR2: WNHNN and SYGVQD (reference sequence). The trim removed 3 bases at V and 8 bases at J, leaving 9 bases unmatched. In DNA, the CDR3 is TGCGCCAGCAGTGATCCGGGACAGGGGTCTCGGGGGGAGCTGTTTTTT. This gives the protein CASSDPGQGSRGELFF.

With respect to this clone: Other DNA sequences from this sample encode an identical CDR3 as well. The chain employs TRBV6-5 and TRBJ2-7; D might be TRBD2 (5 bases). The CDR3 length is 12 residues. V was pared by 2 bases and J by 5 bases, with 7 bases between. Germline assignment: CDR1 MNHEY and CDR2 SVGAGI. CDR3 sequence (DNA): TGTGCCAGCAGTTACCGGGGAAACGAGCAGTACTTC. Residues: CASSYRGNEQYF.

For this clone: With a much larger clone just one base away, this may be a read error. The CDR3 region is CAISRERGLQETQYF. Here the CDR3 DNA reads TGTGCCATCAGTCGGGAAAGGGGGCTACAAGAGACCCAGTACTTC. The chain is built from TRBV10-3 and TRBJ2-5; 7 bases fit TRBD1. Germline CDR1 ENHRY, CDR2 SYGVKD. The CDR3 extends over 15 amino acids. After removal of 5 bases from V and 2 bases from J, the junction contained 8 bases not matched to a gene.

This clone was counted at least ten times. The CDR3 nucleotides read TGCAGTGCTAGAGGTTGGTCTAGCGGGAGTGTGGCTGAGCAGTTCTTC. It codes for CSARGWSSGSVAEQFF. V is TRBV20-1 and J is TRBJ2-1; 10 bases agree with TRBD2. The V gene's germline CDR1 is DFQATT and CDR2 SNEGSKA (reference sequence). CDR3 length equals 16 residues. The V gene end was trimmed by 1 base and the J gene end by 9 bases; junction bases not matched to a gene: 12.

Ten or more counts support this clone. The J gene is TRBJ2-2, the V gene TRBV7-9; no clear D. Germline CDR1 reads SEHNR; CDR2 reads FQNEAQ (reference sequence). The CDR3 is 12 amino acids. Trimming removed 3 bases from V and 7 bases from J, with 6 bases in between. CDR3 in DNA: TGTGCCAGCAGCTTTCGGGTCGGGGAGCTGTTTTTT. This gives the protein CASSFRVGELFF. The variable domain in full, completed from reference TRBV7-9 and TRBJ2-2, reads DTGVSQNPRHKITKRGQNVTFRCDPISEHNRLYWYRQTLGQGPEFLTYFQNEAQLEKSRLLSDRFSAERPKGSFSTLEIQRTEQGDSAMYLCASSFRVGELFFGEGSRLTVL.

Ten or more counts support this clone. The chain employs TRBV6-1 and TRBJ2-7; D may be TRBD2 (5 bases). V lost 6 bases and J 6 bases, leaving 27 bases between the germline ends. The CDR3 is made up of 17 amino acids. CDR1 and CDR2 (germline): MNHNS, SASEGT. CDR3 nucleotides: TGTGCCAGCAGCCCTTACAAGGGAGCCCCTAACGGGTTCGAGCAGTACTTC. This encodes CASSPYKGAPNGFEQYF.

The V gene is TRBV20-1, the J gene TRBJ2-1, with 10 nucleotides matching TRBD2. Germline CDR1 DFQATT, CDR2 SNEGSKA (reference sequence). The CDR3 is 16 residues long. Trimming removed 6 bases from V and 4 bases from J; junction bases left unmatched: 12. The CDR3 bases are TGCAGTGCCCACGGCCTAGCGGGAGTGGAGTACAATGAGCAGTTCTTC. This codes for CSAHGLAGVEYNEQFF.

Only a few counts were recorded for this clone. A much larger clone differs by one base, so this may be a read error. The rearrangement uses TRBV6-4 and TRBJ1-1; D ambiguous. Germline assignment: CDR1 MRHNA and CDR2 SNTAGT. The CDR3 length is 13 residues. The CDR3 region is CACSKFLGTEAFF. The CDR3 DNA reads as TGTGCGTGCAGTAAGTTTTTGGGGACTGAAGCTTTCTTT.

This clone appeared many times. Within the sample, other DNA sequences also encode this same CDR3. V usage is TRBV7-3 and J usage is TRBJ1-1; tentative D call: TRBD1 (5 bases). The CDR3 is 14 residues long. CDR1 is SGHTA and CDR2 is FQGTGA in the germline V gene. V was clipped by 4 bases and J by 1 base, with 10 bases between them. The CDR3 DNA follows: TGTGCCAGCAGCTCAGATAGGGGGAACACTGAAGCTTTCTTT. Its translation: CASSSDRGNTEAFF.

V gene TRBV30 combines with J gene TRBJ2-1, with D possibly matching TRBD2 (6 bases). This CDR3 spans 15 amino acids. Between the trimmed V and J ends, which lost 0 bases and 3 bases, there was a span of 12 bases. The germline CDR1 and CDR2 sequences are GTSNPN and SVGIG (reference sequence). The CDR3 sequence is CAWSVSEGGYNEQFF. The CDR3 DNA reads TGTGCCTGGAGTGTCTCGGAGGGTGGCTACAATGAGCAGTTCTTC.

In this sample, this clone turned up many times. The chain couples TRBV11-3 to TRBJ2-3; no reliable D call. This CDR3 is 12 amino acids long. The germline V gene has CDR1 SGHNT and CDR2 YENEEA. V dropped 6 bases and J dropped 3 bases, with 7 bases sitting between them. The CDR3: CASRAWTDTQYF. In DNA form, the CDR3 reads TGTGCCAGCAGGGCGTGGACAGATACGCAGTATTTT. Full variable domain (remainder filled in from reference TRBV11-3 and TRBJ2-3): EAGVVQSPRYKIIEKKQPVAFWCNPISGHNTLYWYLQNLGQGPELLIRYENEEAVDDSQLPKDRFSAERLKGVDSTLKIQPAELGDSAVYLCASRAWTDTQYFGPGTRLTVL.

V gene TRBV11-2 combines with J gene TRBJ2-7; 8 bases align to TRBD1. Germline CDR1 reads SGHAT; CDR2 reads FQNNGV. Germline trimming cut 7 bases from V and 2 bases from J; bases unmatched to any gene: 13. The CDR3 is 16 residues long. This chain's CDR3 is CASTREPSGGAYEQYF. The CDR3 nucleotides read TGTGCCAGCACCCGGGAGCCTTCAGGGGGCGCCTACGAGCAGTACTTC.

Points on this clone: A much larger clone differs from this one at a single base, so this may be a read error. Within the sample, other DNA sequences also encode this same CDR3. The chain carries TRBV9 and TRBJ2-7; 7 bases align to TRBD1. The germline CDR1 and CDR2 sequences are SGDLS and YYNGEE. V shed 5 bases, J shed 5 bases, and the junction held 7 bases outside the gene matches. The length of the CDR3 is 13 residues. CDR3 DNA sequence: TGTGCCAGCAGTGTCTTACAGGGGCACGAGCAGTACTTC. Translating it yields CASSVLQGHEQYF.

The chain has TRBV7-9 and TRBJ2-5; D perhaps matches TRBD2 (5 bases). V was pared by 1 base and J by 4 bases, with 16 bases between. This CDR3 comprises 16 residues. In germline, CDR1 is SEHNR, CDR2 FQNEAQ (reference sequence). DNA for the CDR3: TGTGCCAGCAGCTTAGGGCAGATTGCCCGGGGAGAGACCCAGTACTTC. Residues: CASSLGQIARGETQYF.

Many counts were recorded for this clone. The chain has TRBV2 and TRBJ1-2, with D hard to call. CDR1 and CDR2 (germline): SNHLY, FYNNEI. Trimming cost V 6 bases and J 4 bases, with 18 bases left between them. The CDR3 extends over 15 amino acids. In nucleotides, the CDR3 is TGTGCCAGCAGGGGTCGAGTACAGAACGTCTATGGCTACACCTTC. The encoded protein is CASRGRVQNVYGYTF.

In this sample, this clone turned up many times. The chain links TRBV28 to TRBJ2-7; 8 nucleotides line up with TRBD2. After removal of 2 bases from V and 1 base from J, the junction contained 4 bases not matched to a gene. This CDR3 is 15 amino acids long. Germline-derived CDR1 and CDR2 are MDHEN and SYDVKM. This CDR3 is CASSLIGRASYEQYF. The CDR3 nucleotides read TGTGCCAGCAGTTTAATCGGGAGGGCATCCTACGAGCAGTACTTC.

This clone was recorded at least ten times. This rearrangement joins TRBV6-1 to TRBJ1-1, with 10 bases fitting TRBD1. The germline CDR1 and CDR2 sequences are MNHNS and SASEGT. The V and J ends lost 6 bases and 2 bases, in that order; junction bases with no gene match: 6. The CDR3 has 15 amino acids. Here the CDR3 DNA reads TGTGCCAGCAGGGGACAGGGGAGAGCAAACACTGAAGCTTTCTTT. Residues: CASRGQGRANTEAFF.

There are many counts of this clone. V usage is TRBV25-1 and J usage is TRBJ2-1; 8 bases fit TRBD2. The CDR3 extends over 14 amino acids. J was trimmed by 4 bases and V by 5 bases; bases with no gene match: 4. Germline CDR1 MGHDK, CDR2 SYGVNS. CDR3 sequence reads: CASSRGGKYNEQFF. For the CDR3, the DNA is TGTGCCAGCAGTCGGGGGGGCAAGTACAATGAGCAGTTCTTC.

In this sample, this clone turned up many times. The chain links TRBV7-9 to TRBJ2-7; D gene uncertain. V was shortened by 4 bases and J by 0 bases, with 7 bases between the two germline ends. CDR3 length: 13 residues. The germline gives CDR1 SEHNR, CDR2 FQNEAQ (reference sequence). DNA for the CDR3: TGTGCCAGCAGCTACGGCGGCTCCTACGAGCAGTACTTC. Its translation is CASSYGGSYEQYF.